The rows below give T cell receptor beta chains drawn from one sample of a study of blood T cell repertoires in COVID-19. Clones were read by immunoSEQ multiplex PCR, and TCRdb kept only the in-frame ones, dropping some. The top ten hold approximately 10% of the sample, which has roughly 30,000 clones, 84% seen once. Sequences were obtained from peripheral blood. The receptors stem from a man older than 75 with active COVID-19. Each CDR3 is given with its conserved first and last residue. The D gene is left open where the match is weak. Clone sizes are given selectively: once, few, many, or a class where the clone is expanded.

>-|TRBD2|TRBJ2-3|TRBV6-2/TRBV6-3
CASSYSISSGGKAF
TGTGCCAGCAGTTACTCGATCAGTAGCGGGGGAAAAGCTTTT
>-|-|TRBJ2-7|TRBV3-1/TRBV3-2
CASSQAFLSSYEQYF
TGTGCCAGCAGCCAAGCGTTCTTGAGCTCCTACGAGCAGTACTTC
>-|-|TRBJ2-2|TRBV19
CASSMQGGRTGELFF
TGTGCCAGTAGTATGCAGGGGGGACGGACCGGGGAGCTGTTTTTT
>once|-|TRBJ2-3|TRBV27
CASSFLDNGQRGTDTQYF
TGTGCCAGCAGTTTCTTGGACAACGGACAACGGGGCACAGATACGCAGTATTTT
>-|-|TRBJ2-3|TRBV21-1
CASSKALPSGGLTDTQYF
TGTGCCAGCAGCAAAGCACTTCCTAGCGGGGGGCTCACAGATACGCAGTATTTT
>-|-|TRBJ2-7|TRBV9
CASSGTQSSYEQYF
TGTGCCAGCAGCGGCACACAGAGCTCCTACGAGCAGTACTTC
>-|-|TRBJ2-2|TRBV18
CASSPQPTGELFF
TGTGCCAGCTCACCACAGCCCACCGGGGAGCTGTTTTTT
>-|-|TRBJ1-1|TRBV27
CASRGGTEAFF
TGTGCCAGCAGGGGGGGAACTGAAGCTTTCTTT
>-|TRBD1|TRBJ1-1|TRBV6-5
CASSYRGLSEAFF
TGTGCCAGCAGTTACAGGGGGCTTTCTGAAGCTTTCTTT
>-|-|TRBJ2-2|TRBV3-1/TRBV3-2
CASSQDGGGYLFF
TGTGCCAGCAGCCAAGATGGCGGGGGCTATCTGTTTTTT
>few|-|TRBJ1-1|TRBV5-4
CASSLDRTAAFF
TGTGCCAGCAGCTTGGATAGGACAGCCGCTTTCTTT
>-|TRBD1|TRBJ1-4|TRBV19
CASSITGQGVEKLFF
TGTGCCAGTAGTATTACGGGACAGGGAGTTGAAAAACTGTTTTTT
>-|TRBD2|TRBJ2-1|TRBV5-1
CASSLTAGGYNEQFF
TGCGCCAGCAGCTTAACTGCGGGGGGATACAATGAGCAGTTCTTC
>-|-|TRBJ2-2|TRBV12-3/TRBV12-4
CASSFRGELFF
TGTGCCAGCAGTTTTCGCGGGGAGCTGTTTTTT
>medium-sized|TRBD1|TRBJ1-6|TRBV5-6
CASSPLRTGNNSPLHF
TGTGCCAGCAGCCCACTTCGGACAGGAAATAATTCACCCCTCCACTTT
>few|-|TRBJ1-5|TRBV4-1
CASSQSPGGSNQPQHF
TGCGCCAGCAGCCAAAGCCCGGGGGGGAGCAATCAGCCCCAGCATTTT
>-|TRBD1|TRBJ2-5|TRBV3-1/TRBV3-2
CASSDRQGQETQYF
TGTGCCAGCAGCGATCGACAGGGTCAAGAGACCCAGTACTTC
>-|TRBD1|TRBJ1-1|TRBV6-5
CASRQGALNTEAFF
TGTGCCAGCAGGCAGGGGGCGTTGAACACTGAAGCTTTCTTT
>-|TRBD1|TRBJ2-7|TRBV3-1/TRBV3-2
CASSQWTGYYEQYF
TGTGCCAGCAGCCAATGGACAGGGTATTACGAGCAGTACTTC
>-|-|TRBJ2-7|TRBV15
CATSRDTGRREQYF
TGTGCCACCAGCAGAGACACAGGGCGAAGAGAGCAGTACTTC
>-|TRBD2|TRBJ2-5|TRBV7-2
CASSLGLASETQYF
TGTGCCAGCAGCCTCGGACTAGCGAGCGAGACCCAGTACTTC
>-|-|TRBJ2-3|TRBV5-5
CASSLPMRDTQYF
TGTGCCAGCAGCTTGCCTATGCGGGATACGCAGTATTTT
>-|TRBD2|TRBJ2-7|TRBV3-1/TRBV3-2
CASSQSPSGGASEQYF
TGTGCCAGCAGCCAATCCCCTAGCGGGGGGGCGAGCGAGCAGTACTTC
>-|-|TRBJ2-2|TRBV5-4
CASSPTENTGELFF
TGTGCCAGCAGCCCGACAGAGAACACCGGGGAGCTGTTTTTT
>-|-|TRBJ1-6|TRBV5-5
CASSPDPGLYRSPLHF
TGTGCCAGCAGCCCAGACCCAGGGTTATATAGATCACCCCTCCACTTT
>-|TRBD1|TRBJ1-2|TRBV27
CASSAGQGTYGYTF
TGTGCCAGCAGTGCGGGACAGGGGACCTATGGCTACACCTTC
>once|-|TRBJ1-2|TRBV3-1/TRBV3-2
CASSQDQTGYYGYTF
TGTGCCAGCAGCCAAGATCAGACAGGATATTATGGCTACACCTTC
>-|TRBD2|TRBJ2-5|TRBV6-1
CASSEMGWSGGGQETQYF
TGTGCCAGCAGTGAAATGGGCTGGAGCGGGGGAGGACAAGAGACCCAGTACTTC
>-|TRBD2|TRBJ2-5|TRBV7-3
CASSLNPPSSGQETQYF
TGTGCCAGCAGCTTAAACCCGCCTTCTAGCGGCCAAGAGACCCAGTACTTC
>-|-|TRBJ1-2|TRBV4-1
CASSRIWTATANYGYTF
TGCGCCAGCAGCCGGATTTGGACAGCGACTGCTAACTATGGCTACACCTTC
>-|-|TRBJ2-4|TRBV3-1/TRBV3-2
CASSPGGPAKNIQYF
TGTGCCAGCAGCCCCGGGGGACCAGCCAAAAACATTCAGTACTTC
>-|TRBD2|TRBJ2-3|TRBV5-4
CASSRETSGGLSTDTQYF
TGTGCCAGCAGCCGGGAGACTAGCGGGGGCCTTAGCACAGATACGCAGTATTTT
>-|-|TRBJ1-1|TRBV15
CATSRQGGKNTEAFF
TGTGCCACCAGCAGACAGGGAGGGAAGAACACTGAAGCTTTCTTT
>-|-|TRBJ1-2|TRBV5-1
CASSLAGGANYGYTF
TGCGCCAGCAGCTTGGCGGGGGGAGCTAACTATGGCTACACCTTC
>-|-|TRBJ1-4|TRBV30
CAWKGGASGEKLFF
TGTGCCTGGAAGGGGGGGGCATCGGGTGAAAAACTGTTTTTT
>-|TRBD1|TRBJ1-2|TRBV3-1/TRBV3-2
CASSQGGSQGASGYTF
TGTGCCAGCAGCCAAGGGGGCTCACAGGGGGCGTCTGGCTACACCTTC
>-|TRBD1|TRBJ1-1|TRBV6-5
CASSFRQGVTEAFF
TGTGCCAGCAGCTTTAGACAGGGTGTCACTGAAGCTTTCTTT
>-|TRBD1|TRBJ1-4|TRBV30
CAWSGGGDEKLFF
TGTGCCTGGAGTGGAGGGGGCGATGAAAAACTGTTTTTT
>-|-|TRBJ2-7|TRBV11-2
CASSFVRDSYEQYF
TGTGCCAGCAGCTTCGTGCGGGACAGCTACGAGCAGTACTTC
>-|-|TRBJ1-4|TRBV7-2
CASSLVRATNEKLFF
TGTGCCAGCAGCTTAGTGCGGGCAACTAATGAAAAACTGTTTTTT
>-|-|TRBJ2-6|TRBV18
CASFGQISGANVLTF
TGTGCCAGCTTCGGACAGATCTCTGGGGCCAACGTCCTGACTTTC
>-|-|TRBJ2-1|TRBV10-3
CAISESHYNEQFF
TGTGCCATCAGTGAGTCTCACTACAATGAGCAGTTCTTC
>-|TRBD1|TRBJ1-1|TRBV29-1
CSVGTGVWSNTEAFF
TGCAGCGTGGGGACAGGTGTTTGGTCGAACACTGAAGCTTTCTTT
>-|-|TRBJ2-3|TRBV29-1
CSVVPPPMSSDTQYF
TGCAGCGTTGTCCCACCGCCCATGAGTTCAGATACGCAGTATTTT
>-|-|TRBJ2-5|TRBV21-1
CASSKETGERQETQYF
TGTGCCAGCAGCAAAGAAACAGGGGAACGACAAGAGACCCAGTACTTC